This passage covers 21 T cell receptor beta chains from one sample sequenced in a study of T-cell reconstitution after alpha-beta-depleted transplantation in children. Unique molecular identifiers were used to barcode this TCRbeta library. TCRdb fed the PCR reads into MiXCR, producing one record per CDR3 protein. The sample records 45,000 to 50,000 distinct CDR3 sequences, about 50% being singletons. This sample comprised peripheral blood, obtained before TCRalphabeta/CD19-depleted stem cell transplant. The receptors derive from a boy in the first two years of life with SCID, due to receive a stem cell transplant.

This clonotype occurred once. V is TRBV6-2 or TRBV6-3 and J is TRBJ2-3; D perhaps matches TRBD1 (5 bases). Trimming pared 5 bases from V and 5 bases from J, leaving 14 bases between. Per the germline V gene, CDR1 is MNHEY and CDR2 is SVGEGT. This CDR3 has 14 residues. The CDR3 DNA sequence: TGTGCCAGCAGTCTCAACGTAAGGGGAGATACGCAGTATTTT. Translation: CASSLNVRGDTQYF.

The rearrangement links TRBV20-1 to TRBJ2-1; 8 bases are a match to TRBD2. V was pared by 4 bases and J by 4 bases, with 6 bases of the junction left unmatched. The V gene's germline CDR1 is DFQATT and CDR2 SNEGSKA (reference sequence). The CDR3 sequence is 14 residues long. CDR3 in DNA: TGCAGTGCTAAAAGCGGGGGTACTTACAATGAGCAGTTCTTC. Its translation: CSAKSGGTYNEQFF.

CDR3 amino acids: CASSFDHIKNIQYF. The CDR3 DNA is TGCGCCAGCAGCTTCGACCACATCAAAAACATTCAGTACTTC. The chain employs TRBV5-1 and TRBJ2-4; D is uncertain. The CDR3 runs 14 residues. Trimming cost V 2 bases and J 3 bases, with 9 bases left between them. The germline V gene has CDR1 SGHRS and CDR2 YFSETQ. The full variable domain, completed using reference TRBV5-1 and TRBJ2-4, is KAGVTQTPRYLIKTRGQQVTLSCSPISGHRSVSWYQQTPGQGLQFLFEYFSETQRNKGNFPGRFSGRQFSNSRSEMNVSTLELGDSALYLCASSFDHIKNIQYFGAGTRLSVL.

This clonotype turned up a few times. Written as DNA, the CDR3 is TGCAGTGCTAGCCGGACCGGGCCGCGGGCGCTCAACTATGGCTACACCTTC. Protein product: CSASRTGPRALNYGYTF. The genes are TRBV20-1 and TRBJ1-2; D gene uncertain. The CDR3 extends over 17 amino acids. Looked up from germline, CDR1 is DFQATT and CDR2 is SNEGSKA (reference sequence). The V and J ends lost 3 bases and 2 bases respectively, with 22 bases between them.

The chain uses TRBV6-4 and TRBJ2-2; D may match TRBD1 or TRBD2 (6 bases each). The CDR3 spans 14 residues. The germline gives CDR1 MRHNA, CDR2 SNTAGT. The germline V and J ends were trimmed by 5 bases and 3 bases, with 10 bases remaining between them. CDR3 sequence: CASSRGQDTGELFF. The CDR3 nucleotides are TGTGCCAGCAGTCGGGGGCAGGACACCGGGGAGCTGTTTTTT.

The chain carries TRBV5-1 and TRBJ1-2, with D possibly matching TRBD1 (6 bases). The germline gives CDR1 SGHRS, CDR2 YFSETQ. The length of the CDR3 is 14 residues. V was pared by 7 bases and J by 4 bases, with 17 bases between. The DNA for the CDR3 is TGCGCCAGCTCGGGGGGCCGCCTTACCTATGGCTACACCTTC. Amino acid sequence: CASSGGRLTYGYTF.

The chain links TRBV25-1 to TRBJ1-2, with D unresolved. The V end lost 8 bases, the J end lost 3 bases, and 4 bases lay between the germline ends. Germline loops: CDR1 MGHDK, CDR2 SYGVNS. The CDR3 runs 10 residues. DNA for the CDR3: TGTGCCAGCTCAGACTATGGCTACACCTTC. Residues: CASSDYGYTF.

The V gene is TRBV10-3, the J gene TRBJ1-3; unclear D gene. Germline V gene sequence: CDR1 ENHRY, CDR2 SYGVKD. This CDR3 has 16 amino acids. The ends were cut back, 0 bases at V and 2 bases at J, with 11 bases in the middle. CDR3 residues: CAISESAAWTGNTIYF. In DNA, the CDR3 is TGTGCCATCAGTGAGTCGGCCGCTTGGACTGGAAACACCATATATTTT.

The gene calls are TRBV20-1 and TRBJ1-2; 8 bases line up with TRBD1. V was clipped by 4 bases and J by 2 bases; unmatched bases: 0. Germline lookup yields CDR1 DFQATT and CDR2 SNEGSKA (reference sequence). The CDR3 contains 12 residues. The CDR3 loop reads CSATGGNYGYTF. The CDR3 DNA reads TGCAGTGCTACAGGGGGCAACTATGGCTACACCTTC.

Comments on this clonotype: Sequence at one end of the junction differs from germline and may be a read error. The chain joins TRBV4-3 to TRBJ2-7, with TRBD2 matching 7 bases. CDR3 size: 16 residues. CDR1 LGHNA and CDR2 YSLEER come from the germline V gene. CDR3 DNA sequence: TGCGCCAGCAGCCAAGATCTAGCGGCCCTCTCCTACGAGCAGTACTTT. Residues: CASSQDLAALSYEQYF.

The chain couples TRBV20-1 to TRBJ1-5; D call uncertain. Trimming took 3 bases from V and 4 from J, leaving 10 bases between them. Germline CDR1 and CDR2: DFQATT and SNEGSKA (reference sequence). This CDR3 is 13 amino acids long. DNA for the CDR3: TGCAGTGCTAGTGGGTCCTCGAATCAGCCCCAGCATTTT. It codes for CSASGSSNQPQHF.

This chain connects TRBV12-3 or TRBV12-4 to TRBJ1-5; possibly TRBD1 for D (5 bases). The CDR3 consists of 17 residues. The germline V and J ends were trimmed by 2 bases and 4 bases, with 18 bases remaining between them. This CDR3 reads CASSLSRGTGPNQPQHF. The DNA for the CDR3 is TGTGCCAGCAGTTTATCTCGGGGGACCGGGCCAAATCAGCCCCAGCATTTT.

The chain joins TRBV6-1 to TRBJ1-2, with D possibly matching TRBD1 (6 bases). The CDR3 has 15 amino acids. Looked up from germline, CDR1 is MNHNS and CDR2 is SASEGT. The ends were cut back, 8 bases at V and 4 bases at J, with 20 bases in the middle. CDR3 in amino acids: CASQPEQQGIYGYTF. The CDR3 DNA reads TGTGCCAGCCAACCCGAACAACAGGGAATCTATGGCTACACCTTC.

The chain has TRBV3-1 and TRBJ2-7, with 9 bases that match TRBD2. Per the germline V gene, CDR1 is LGHDT and CDR2 is YNNKEL (reference sequence). CDR3 size: 15 residues. The junction had 3 bases not matched to a gene; V was cut back by 3 bases and J by 0 bases. The CDR3 bases are TGTGCCAGCAGCCAGACTAGCGGTCCCTCCTACGAGCAGTACTTC. Translation gives CASSQTSGPSYEQYF.

Only a few counts were recorded for this clonotype. The chain combines TRBV11-2 with TRBJ1-6; TRBD1 agrees at 9 bases. The trim removed 5 bases at V and 4 bases at J, leaving 12 bases unmatched. Per the germline V gene, CDR1 is SGHAT and CDR2 is FQNNGV. This CDR3 is 18 amino acids long. DNA of the CDR3: TGTGCCAGCAGCGTTGTCCCGGGACAGGGAGGATATAATTCACCCCTCCACTTT. It codes for CASSVVPGQGGYNSPLHF.

The chain is built from TRBV7-8 and TRBJ2-7, with unresolved D. The CDR3 runs 13 residues. V was clipped by 3 bases and J by 2 bases, with 8 bases between them. Germline V gives CDR1 SGHVS, CDR2 FQNEAQ. The CDR3 nucleotides are TGTGCCAGCAGCTTGACAAGCACCTACGAGCAGTACTTC. Translating gives CASSLTSTYEQYF. Full variable domain (rest looked up from reference TRBV7-8 and TRBJ2-7): GAGVSQSPRYKVAKRGQDVALRCDPISGHVSLFWYQQALGQGPEFLTYFQNEAQLDKSGLPSDRFFAERPEGSVSTLKIQRTQQEDSAVYLCASSLTSTYEQYFGPGTRLTVT.

The chain recombines TRBV4-2 with TRBJ1-4; D is uncertain. Trimming left V 0 bases short and J 11 bases short, with 10 bases between. The CDR3 runs 13 residues. Germline CDR1 and CDR2: LGHNA and YNFKEQ. CDR3 DNA sequence: TGTGCCAGCAGCCAAGAAGCCCTCGGGAAACTGTTTTTT. This sequence encodes CASSQEALGKLFF.

This chain connects TRBV7-2 to TRBJ2-3; 9 bases line up with TRBD1. From germline, CDR1 is SGHTA and CDR2 FQGNSA. This CDR3 spans 15 amino acids. The junction had 3 bases not matched to a gene; V was cut back by 5 bases and J by 0 bases. The DNA for the CDR3 is TGTGCCAGCAGCCTACAGGGGGCTAGCACAGATACGCAGTATTTT. Amino acid sequence: CASSLQGASTDTQYF.

V gene TRBV7-7 combines with J gene TRBJ2-2; the D gene is possibly TRBD1 (6 bases). The CDR3 has 14 residues. Germline V gene sequence: CDR1 SSHAT, CDR2 FNYEAQ (reference sequence). V was pared by 5 bases and J by 5 bases, with 12 bases between. The CDR3 sequence: CASSLSQGTGELFF. The DNA for the CDR3 is TGTGCCAGCAGCCTATCTCAGGGGACCGGGGAGCTGTTTTTT.

The rearrangement joins TRBV2 to TRBJ2-1; TRBD1 agrees at 7 bases. The CDR3 is 18 residues long. Per germline, CDR1 SNHLY and CDR2 FYNNEI. J gave up 4 bases and V 5 bases, and 17 bases lay outside the gene matches. The CDR3 here is CASSLRVLRDSGYNEQFF. CDR3 sequence (DNA): TGTGCCAGCAGTTTACGAGTCCTGAGGGACAGTGGGTACAATGAGCAGTTCTTC.

Only a few counts were recorded for this clonotype. The chain has TRBV4-1 and TRBJ2-2; a possible D gene is TRBD1 (5 bases). The CDR3 is made up of 15 amino acids. Germline values: CDR1 MGHRA, CDR2 YSYEKL. V lost 1 base, J lost 8 bases, and 14 bases lay in between. CDR3 amino acids: CASSQGARRTGELFF. The CDR3 nucleotides read TGCGCCAGCAGCCAAGGTGCCCGAAGGACAGGGGAGCTGTTTTTT.